A single count supports the clone carrying this TCR beta chain. Other nucleotide sequences from this sample produce the same CDR3. This specimen comes from a study of shared clonotypes between healthy human individuals. CD8 cells classed as naive were CD45RO-negative and positively selected for CCR7, excluding terminally differentiated effector memory CD45RA+ cells. In germline, CDR1 is SGHVS, CDR2 FNYEAQ. This CDR3 region has 15 residues. V shed 0 bases and J shed 5 bases, with 13 bases lying between them. The assay was immunoSEQ multiplex PCR, and TCRdb's table has in-frame clones only and misses some. Altogether some 2.1 million clones are present, about 95% being singletons, with the ten largest covering 0.85% to 1.2%.

This sequence was found in a man younger than 35 in good health. V and J are TRBV7-6 and TRBJ1-1; D may be TRBD1 (5 bases). The sample was naive CD8+ T cells sorted from blood. The CDR3 region has the DNA TGTGCCAGCAGCTTAGCGGGGCAGGGTGGGACTGAAGCTTTCTTT. Amino acids: CASSLAGQGGTEAFF. The full variable domain, its missing parts supplied by reference TRBV7-6 and TRBJ1-1, is GAGVSQSPRYKVTKRGQDVALRCDPISGHVSLYWYRQALGQGPEFLTYFNYEAQQDKSGLPNDRFSAERPEGSISTLTIQRTEQRDSAMYRCASSLAGQGGTEAFFGQGTRLTVV.